These 31 T cell receptor beta chains were sequenced from one sample in a study of blood T cell repertoires in COVID-19. Profiled with immunoSEQ multiplex PCR; TCRdb holds only in-frame clones, not every one. Altogether about 170,000 clones are present, 80% to 85% being singletons, with the ten largest covering 13% to 15%. Sequenced: peripheral blood. The receptors derive from a man between 18 and 29 years old with active or convalescent COVID-19.

The chain combines TRBV20-1 with TRBJ2-7; 10 bases line up with TRBD1. V trimming: 3 bases; J trimming: 2 bases; junction bases outside the gene matches: 4. This CDR3 region has 14 residues. The germline gives CDR1 DFQATT, CDR2 SNEGSKA (reference sequence). CDR3 nucleotides: TGCAGTGCTAGTGCGGGACAGGGGACCTACGAGCAGTACTTC. Protein: CSASAGQGTYEQYF.

This rearrangement joins TRBV5-1 to TRBJ1-6; TRBD1 agrees at 8 bases. CDR3 size: 15 residues. Germline V gene data show CDR1 as SGHRS and CDR2 as YFSETQ. J gave up 3 bases and V 4 bases, and 3 bases lay outside the gene matches. In DNA form, the CDR3 reads TGCGCCAGCAGCCAACAGGGGGTCTATAATTCACCCCTCCACTTT. Translating gives CASSQQGVYNSPLHF.

The V and J genes are TRBV5-1 and TRBJ2-3; D unresolved. The CDR3 extends over 14 amino acids. The V gene lost 0 bases and the J gene lost 4 bases, with 9 bases spanning the gap. Germline assignment: CDR1 SGHRS and CDR2 YFSETQ. CDR3 sequence reads: CASSLADSSDTQYF. DNA for the CDR3: TGCGCCAGCAGCTTGGCCGATAGTTCAGATACGCAGTATTTT.

V is TRBV29-1 and J is TRBJ2-2; maybe TRBD2 (6 bases). The CDR3 runs 15 residues. CDR1 is SQVTM and CDR2 is ANQGSEA in the germline V gene. V dropped 6 bases and J dropped 4 bases, with 18 bases sitting between them. CDR3: CSVGGQAGSTGELFF. In nucleotides, the CDR3 is TGCAGCGTGGGAGGTCAGGCCGGAAGCACCGGGGAGCTGTTTTTT.

This CDR3 reads CASTGRASGGPGTKNIQYF. Written as DNA, the CDR3 is TGTGCCAGTACCGGGCGGGCTAGCGGGGGCCCCGGGACCAAAAACATTCAGTACTTC. The chain joins TRBV19 to TRBJ2-4; 10 positions match TRBD2. J gave up 2 bases and V 7 bases, and 17 bases lay outside the gene matches. This CDR3 spans 19 amino acids. The germline CDR1 and CDR2 sequences are LNHDA and SQIVND (reference sequence).

The chain recombines TRBV4-3 with TRBJ2-1, with 8 bases identical to TRBD1. V lost 0 bases and J lost 7; bases outside the gene matches: 8. This CDR3 is 16 amino acids long. The germline V gene has CDR1 LGHNA and CDR2 YSLEER. In DNA, the CDR3 is TGCGCCAGCAGCCAAGATTACAGGGGGTTACGGAATGAGCAGTTCTTC. Amino acid sequence: CASSQDYRGLRNEQFF.

The chain is built from TRBV11-3 and TRBJ2-1; 11 bases are shared with TRBD2. This CDR3 spans 14 amino acids. Germline loops: CDR1 SGHNT, CDR2 YENEEA. The V segment lost 5 bases and the J segment 4 bases; nucleotides outside the gene matches: 1. The CDR3 DNA sequence: TGTGCCAGCAGCGGGACTAGCGGTTACAATGAGCAGTTCTTC. Translating it yields CASSGTSGYNEQFF.

The chain is built from TRBV27 and TRBJ2-2; D is unclear. From germline, CDR1 is MNHEY and CDR2 SMNVEV (reference sequence). CDR3 size: 15 residues. Trimming took 7 bases from V and 5 from J, leaving 17 bases between them. CDR3 residues: CASKSSEFVTGELFF. The CDR3, as DNA: TGTGCCAGCAAAAGTTCGGAGTTTGTGACCGGGGAGCTGTTTTTT.

The chain employs TRBV25-1 and TRBJ1-5; TRBD1 might be the D (5 bases). Trimming took 3 bases from V and 2 from J, leaving 11 bases between them. Germline V gene data show CDR1 as MGHDK and CDR2 as SYGVNS. The CDR3 runs 15 residues. DNA for the CDR3: TGTGCCAGCAGTGATTCGGGGGGTGGCAATCAGCCCCAGCATTTT. Amino acids: CASSDSGGGNQPQHF.

The CDR3, as DNA: TGTGCCAGCAGTCCCAGCGGGGTCCGGGGGCAGTACTTC. Translating it yields CASSPSGVRGQYF. The V call is TRBV12-3 or TRBV12-4, the J call TRBJ2-7, with 7 bases lining up with TRBD2. The CDR3 extends over 13 amino acids. After removal of 5 bases from V and 9 bases from J, the junction contained 10 bases not matched to a gene.

The chain employs TRBV14 and TRBJ2-7, with a tentative D call TRBD1 (6 bases). The V and J ends lost 0 bases and 3 bases respectively, with 12 bases between them. Germline assignment: CDR1 SGHDN and CDR2 FVKESK. CDR3 size: 15 residues. The CDR3 coding sequence is TGTGCCAGCAGCCAAGATTCCGCCAGGGGCTACGAGCAGTACTTC. This translates into CASSQDSARGYEQYF.

The V call is TRBV11-1, the J call TRBJ1-5; possibly TRBD1 for D (6 bases). The CDR3 runs to 12 residues. CDR1 is SGHAT and CDR2 is FQDESV in the germline V gene (reference sequence). The V and J ends lost 6 bases and 11 bases respectively, with 14 bases between them. The CDR3 DNA sequence: TGTGCCAGCAGTGAGGACAGAGGGTCCCAGCATTTT. This translates into CASSEDRGSQHF.

The chain is built from TRBV2 and TRBJ2-7; maybe TRBD1 (7 bases). V was cut by 1 base and J by 11 bases, with 30 bases left in between. Germline lookup yields CDR1 SNHLY and CDR2 FYNNEI. The CDR3 runs 18 residues. The chain's CDR3 is CASSEGLMTGSKGWEEYF. The CDR3 DNA follows: TGTGCCAGCAGTGAAGGGCTAATGACAGGGAGTAAGGGATGGGAGGAGTACTTC.

The chain employs TRBV25-1 and TRBJ2-7, with a tentative D call TRBD1 (6 bases). The CDR3 contains 14 residues. In germline, CDR1 is MGHDK, CDR2 SYGVNS. Trimming left V 4 bases short and J 3 bases short, with 13 bases between. This chain's CDR3 is CASSAAGDRYEQYF. DNA of the CDR3: TGTGCCAGCAGTGCGGCAGGGGATCGCTACGAGCAGTACTTC.

The chain combines TRBV29-1 with TRBJ2-5; 9 bases fit TRBD1. V trimming: 5 bases; J trimming: 6 bases; junction bases outside the gene matches: 7. Germline V lookup: CDR1 SQVTM, CDR2 ANQGSEA. The CDR3 contains 13 residues. The CDR3 reads CSVTPGQGKTQYF. CDR3 nucleotide sequence: TGCAGCGTTACTCCGGGACAGGGAAAGACCCAGTACTTC.

This chain connects TRBV27 to TRBJ2-6; 7 nucleotides match TRBD1. Germline lookup yields CDR1 MNHEY and CDR2 SMNVEV (reference sequence). CDR3 size: 16 residues. J was trimmed by 3 bases and V by 8 bases; bases with no gene match: 10. CDR3 loop: CASRLIYRGGANVLTF. DNA of the CDR3: TGTGCCAGCCGCCTCATCTACAGGGGTGGGGCCAACGTCCTGACTTTC.

The chain uses TRBV3-1 (or the pseudogene TRBV3-2) and TRBJ2-1, with TRBD1 as a possible D gene (7 bases). The CDR3 covers 16 residues. V lost 0 bases to trimming and J lost 9 bases, with 18 bases between them. Germline CDR1 reads LGHDT; CDR2 reads YNNKEL (reference sequence). The CDR3: CASSQDRIQGGSEQFF. The CDR3 coding sequence is TGTGCCAGCAGCCAAGATCGGATCCAGGGGGGAAGTGAGCAGTTCTTC.

CDR3 loop: CASSLAGTGYNEQFF. For the CDR3, the DNA is TGTGCCAGCAGTCTAGCCGGGACAGGGTACAATGAGCAGTTCTTC. V is TRBV6-5 and J is TRBJ2-1; 9 nucleotides match TRBD1. The length of the CDR3 is 15 residues. The ends lost 5 bases at V and 4 bases at J; junction bases unmatched: 6. The germline gives CDR1 MNHEY, CDR2 SVGAGI.

The chain joins TRBV16 to TRBJ2-1, with D maybe TRBD1 (5 bases). V lost 3 bases, J lost 0 bases, and 12 bases lay in between. This CDR3 is built from 16 residues. CDR1 and CDR2 from the germline V gene are KGHSY and FQNENV. The CDR3 loop reads CASSHMTASSYNEQFF. CDR3 DNA sequence: TGTGCCAGCAGCCACATGACAGCGAGCTCCTACAATGAGCAGTTCTTC.

The chain is built from TRBV6-5 and TRBJ1-1; no clear D gene. This CDR3 contains 11 residues. Deletions cut 11 bases from V and 5 bases from J, with 12 bases between. Germline CDR1 MNHEY, CDR2 SVGAGI. CDR3 loop: CAEEAVTEAFF. The CDR3 DNA is TGTGCCGAAGAGGCGGTTACTGAAGCTTTCTTT.

The rearrangement joins TRBV18 to TRBJ1-2, with TRBD1 matching over 9 bases. The CDR3 spans 16 residues. Germline V gives CDR1 KGHSH, CDR2 LQKENI. After removal of 4 bases from V and 4 bases from J, the junction contained 10 bases not matched to a gene. DNA for the CDR3: TGTGCCAGCTCACTAGAGGGACAGGGCATTTCCTATGGCTACACCTTC. Its protein product is CASSLEGQGISYGYTF.

This chain joins TRBV6-6 and TRBJ1-1, with D maybe TRBD1 (5 bases). The CDR3 loop spans 16 amino acids. Germline CDR1 MNHNY, CDR2 SVGAGI (reference sequence). Trimming stripped 5 bases from V and 3 bases from J, with 19 bases between. The CDR3 spells CASSTRNKGGDTEAFF. The DNA of the CDR3 is TGTGCCAGCAGTACGCGAAACAAAGGAGGGGACACTGAAGCTTTCTTT.

The chain links TRBV11-3 to TRBJ2-3, with D unclear. V lost 1 base, J lost 3 bases, and 11 bases lay in between. From germline, CDR1 is SGHNT and CDR2 YENEEA. The CDR3 runs to 15 residues. CDR3 region: CASSLGVDMTDTQYF. CDR3 DNA: TGTGCCAGCAGCTTAGGGGTCGACATGACAGATACGCAGTATTTT.

The chain couples TRBV6-5 to TRBJ2-1, with TRBD2 identical over 8 bases. The CDR3 consists of 14 residues. Germline V gene data show CDR1 as MNHEY and CDR2 as SVGAGI. V shed 6 bases and J 0 bases; nucleotides not matched to a gene: 1. This CDR3 reads CASSRGGSYNEQFF. The CDR3 nucleotides are TGTGCCAGCAGCCGGGGGGGCTCCTACAATGAGCAGTTCTTC.

This chain joins TRBV27 and TRBJ2-5; 8 bases agree with TRBD2. The CDR3 covers 17 residues. Losses at the gene ends were 1 base for V and 4 bases for J; bases not matched to a gene: 11. Germline V lookup: CDR1 MNHEY, CDR2 SMNVEV (reference sequence). The DNA of the CDR3 is TGTGCCAGCAGTTTATACGGGGGGGTAGTAGTCGCAGAGACCCAGTACTTC. It encodes CASSLYGGVVVAETQYF.

This clone was found a few times. The chain carries TRBV5-1 and TRBJ2-3; maybe TRBD2 (6 bases). Germline CDR1 reads SGHRS; CDR2 reads YFSETQ. V was trimmed by 0 bases and J by 2 bases, leaving 13 bases between them. There are 16 residues in the CDR3. CDR3 nucleotides: TGCGCCAGCAGCTTGGGTGTCGGGAGCGTCACAGATACGCAGTATTTT. Translation gives CASSLGVGSVTDTQYF.

The CDR3 region is CASSDQAQETQYF. The DNA of the CDR3 is TGTGCCAGCAGTGACCAAGCCCAAGAGACCCAGTACTTC. This chain connects TRBV6-1 to TRBJ2-5; no clear D. The CDR3 is 13 residues long. Trimming took off 3 bases at V and 1 base at J, with 6 bases between the two ends. CDR1 MNHNS and CDR2 SASEGT come from the germline V gene.

The genes are TRBV27 and TRBJ2-3; 9 bases map to TRBD1. The CDR3 has 14 amino acids. Trimming at V came to 8 bases and at J to 1 base, leaving 4 bases not matched to a gene. In germline, CDR1 is MNHEY, CDR2 SMNVEV (reference sequence). CDR3 sequence: CASGRTGGTDTQYF. The CDR3 nucleotides are TGTGCCAGCGGCCGGACAGGGGGCACAGATACGCAGTATTTT.

The genes are TRBV9 and TRBJ2-2, with D possibly being TRBD1 (5 bases). CDR3 size: 14 residues. With 3 bases removed from V and 4 bases from J, the gap between germline ends came to 10 bases. In germline, CDR1 is SGDLS, CDR2 YYNGEE. This CDR3 reads CASSDRQITGELFF. The DNA for the CDR3 is TGTGCCAGCAGCGACCGACAGATCACCGGGGAGCTGTTTTTT.

This chain joins TRBV30 and TRBJ2-1; D is unresolved. V was clipped by 1 base and J by 3 bases, with 10 bases between them. CDR1 is GTSNPN and CDR2 is SVGIG in the germline V gene (reference sequence). The length of the CDR3 is 14 residues. The CDR3: CAWSEAYLYNEQFF. In DNA form, the CDR3 reads TGTGCCTGGAGTGAAGCTTACCTCTACAATGAGCAGTTCTTC.

The chain uses TRBV24-1 and TRBJ2-2; 7 bases fit TRBD2. The germline CDR1 and CDR2 sequences are KGHDR and SFDVKD. The V segment lost 12 bases and the J segment 5 bases; nucleotides outside the gene matches: 11. The CDR3 loop spans 14 amino acids. Here the CDR3 DNA reads TGTGCCGCTTCTGGGAGGGGTGAAACCGGGGAGCTGTTTTTT. This gives the protein CAASGRGETGELFF.